These 5 T cell receptor beta chains originate from one sample sequenced in a study of CD8+ T cells in alopecia areata (dated by TCRdb to the late 2010s). The method was the immunoSEQ multiplex PCR assay. RNA was extracted from all samples and reverse transcribed into cDNA, which served as template for TCR sequencing. TCRdb retrieved this table from immuneACCESS and kept in-frame rearrangements only. Not all clones are present; in checked studies, unresolved V genes account for under half, and no reason is known for the remainder. The sample table contains roughly 120,000 clones; only one count was recorded for about three fifths of them. Of the sample, approximately 12% is held by the ten largest clones. The sample's time point, from its label and the paper: roughly 26 weeks on oral tofacitinib. The treatment or condition label corresponds to: oral pan-JAK inhibitor, 5-10 mg twice daily. Here the sequenced sample was CD8+ T cells sorted from blood, taken at week 24, from a patient treated with tofacitinib. These receptors were collected from a human donor with alopecia areata.

This chain links TRBV30 with TRBJ2-3; 10 bases match TRBD1. This CDR3 is 14 amino acids long. The germline V gene encodes CDR1 GTSNPN and CDR2 SVGIG (reference sequence). V trimming: 2 bases; J trimming: 4 bases; junction bases outside the gene matches: 3. The CDR3 loop reads CAWSMTGGADTQYF. For the CDR3, the DNA is TGTGCCTGGAGTATGACAGGGGGCGCAGATACGCAGTATTTT.

CDR3 nucleotides: TGTGCCAGCAGCTTAGGCGCTGGGGCCAACGTCCTGACTTTC. It is translated as CASSLGAGANVLTF. The chain joins TRBV7-9 to TRBJ2-6; D is ambiguous. The CDR3 length is 14 residues. V was cut by 1 base and J by 2 bases, with 3 bases left in between. Germline assignment: CDR1 SEHNR and CDR2 FQNEAQ (reference sequence).

The chain combines TRBV5-1 with TRBJ2-2, with 8 nucleotides matching TRBD1. This CDR3 has 16 amino acids. The V and J ends lost 0 bases and 7 bases, in that order; junction bases with no gene match: 8. In germline, CDR1 is SGHRS, CDR2 YFSETQ. CDR3 amino acids: CASSLEAGGFNGELFF. The CDR3, as DNA: TGCGCCAGCAGCTTGGAGGCAGGGGGCTTCAACGGGGAGCTGTTTTTT.

A note on this clone: This same CDR3 is encoded by further DNA sequences in the sample. The chain carries TRBV6-5 and TRBJ2-7, with a possible D match to TRBD1 (6 bases). V was trimmed by 2 bases and J by 1 base, leaving 6 bases between them. Germline values: CDR1 MNHEY, CDR2 SVGAGI. The CDR3 totals 13 residues. Here the CDR3 DNA reads TGTGCCAGCAGTTACCAGGGGTCCTACGAGCAGTACTTC. This codes for CASSYQGSYEQYF.

This chain joins TRBV15 and TRBJ2-3; 12 nucleotides match TRBD2. Germline CDR1 LNHNV, CDR2 YYDKDF (reference sequence). The CDR3 has 17 residues. The V and J ends lost 5 bases and 1 base, in that order; junction bases with no gene match: 7. CDR3 loop: CATSGAWTSGGTDTQYF. DNA of the CDR3: TGTGCCACCAGCGGGGCTTGGACTAGCGGGGGCACAGATACGCAGTATTTT.